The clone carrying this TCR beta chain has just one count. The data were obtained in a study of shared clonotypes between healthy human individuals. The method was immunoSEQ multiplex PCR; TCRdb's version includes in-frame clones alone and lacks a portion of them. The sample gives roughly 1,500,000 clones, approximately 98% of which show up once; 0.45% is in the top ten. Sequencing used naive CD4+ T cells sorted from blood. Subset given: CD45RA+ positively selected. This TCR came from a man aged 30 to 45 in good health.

CDR3 region: CASSEGVGLRETQYF. The CDR3 DNA is TGTGCCAGCAGCGAAGGAGTGGGGCTTCGGGAGACCCAGTACTTC. The chain links TRBV9 to TRBJ2-5, with D possibly being TRBD1 (5 bases). CDR1 is SGDLS and CDR2 is YYNGEE in the germline V gene. There are 15 residues in the CDR3. V lost 3 bases, J lost 5 bases, and 17 bases lay in between.